The 2 T cell receptor beta chains below were found in one sample sequenced in a study of patients and donors after allogeneic stem cell transplantation. TCRdb re-called the RT-PCR reads with MiXCR, one entry per CDR3 protein. The repertoire holds 900,000 to 1,000,000 distinct CDR3 sequences, with roughly 18% as singletons. The sample was blood, either unsorted or a sorted T cell fraction (not recorded which). The receptors originated from a human donor who was either an allogeneic HSCT recipient or a stem cell or donor lymphocyte infusion donor (not recorded which). It is not recorded whose cells these are; they may come from a transplant donor.

The chain carries TRBV9 and TRBJ2-1; D is possibly TRBD2 (6 bases). Per germline, CDR1 SGDLS and CDR2 YYNGEE. The CDR3 contains 14 residues. V was shortened by 5 bases and J by 4 bases, with 13 bases between the two germline ends. Here the CDR3 DNA reads TGTGCCAGCAGACTCGGGGAGGAGTACAATGAGCAGTTCTTC. It is translated as CASRLGEEYNEQFF. The whole variable domain, remainder taken from reference TRBV9 and TRBJ2-1, is DSGVTQTPKHLITATGQRVTLRCSPRSGDLSVYWYQQSLDQGLQFLIQYYNGEERAKGNILERFSAQQFPDLHSELNLSSLELGDSALYFCASRLGEEYNEQFFGPGTRLTVL.

This clonotype has a handful of counts. The rearrangement links TRBV7-8 to TRBJ2-1, with D maybe TRBD1 (5 bases). CDR1 SGHVS and CDR2 FQNEAQ come from the germline V gene. V was cut by 5 bases and J by 7 bases, with 21 bases left in between. This CDR3 is 16 amino acids long. CDR3 residues: CASSPATDNLRNEQFF. CDR3 in DNA: TGTGCCAGCAGCCCTGCGACAGATAATCTTCGTAATGAGCAGTTCTTC.